The T cell receptor beta chain described here comes from a study of read filtering for tumor transcriptome and immune sequencing. Study-level background: Among patients, approximately 17 were male and more than 12 female, aged roughly 40 to 90 (mean about 69). By R-ISS, stages I, II and III held roughly 8, 16 and 7 patients. Study results and limitations: The CD138-negative fraction was mixed bone marrow immune cells, not pure T cells. Dropping single-read clonotypes raised IR-seq and RNA-seq shared-clonotype correlation.

Of note for this clonotype: Its target is not known.

The CDR3 sequence is 13 residues long. V was pared by 3 bases and J by 5 bases, with 10 bases between. Per the germline V gene, CDR1 is MGHRA and CDR2 is YSYEKL. This library used 300 to 500 ng RNA and molecular barcoded adaptors spanning alpha/delta and beta/gamma chains. TCRdb fed the reads into MiXCR, producing one record per CDR3 protein. The sample has approximately 40,000 distinct CDR3 sequences; about an eighth are singletons. This TCR was recovered from a donor at least 40 years old with multiple myeloma. The chain uses TRBV4-1 and TRBJ2-5, with TRBD1 as a possible D gene (6 bases). Sequenced material: a population of CD138-negative cells sorted from bone marrow. CDR3 DNA sequence: TGCGCCAGCAGCCAGGATAGGGGGGAGACCCAGTACTTC. Translating gives CASSQDRGETQYF.